This TCR beta chain was recorded in a study of blood T cell repertoires in COVID-19. Source study methods: Reference gene primer amplification in the assay estimated nucleated cell counts. Here immunoSEQ multiplex PCR was the method, and the copy in TCRdb shows in-frame clones only, minus some. The V and J calls and clone size are taken from that table; D and trimming were inferred from the DNA. The data show some 200,000 clones, 85% to 90% seen once. The CDR3 contains 12 residues. Trimming removed 3 bases from V and 8 bases from J, with 11 bases in between. In germline, CDR1 is SGDLS, CDR2 YYNGEE. Sample: peripheral blood. The sequence was collected from a woman aged 55 to 70 with acute or convalescent COVID-19. The chain recombines TRBV9 with TRBJ1-2; TRBD1 is a possible D gene (5 bases). The CDR3 DNA reads as TGTGCCAGCAGCGGAGGGGCGGGAGGCTACACCTTC. Amino acid sequence: CASSGGAGGYTF.